In its sample, the clone carrying this T cell receptor beta chain was seen many times. Antigen: not known. The CDR3 extends over 12 amino acids. The V segment lost 6 bases and the J segment 7 bases; nucleotides outside the gene matches: 4. Germline V lookup: CDR1 MDHEN, CDR2 SYDVKM. This sample was taken from a study of T cell repertoires in cytomegalovirus infection. Overall study findings and caveats: Dominant in the ex vivo response were TCR beta clonotypes restricted by HLA-C and specific for CMV.

TCRdb analysed the reads with MiXCR anew, one entry per CDR3 protein. The sample has 200,000 to 250,000 distinct CDR3 sequences, about 7% seen once. Sequenced input: PBMCs. The chain links TRBV28 to TRBJ2-7; TRBD1 agrees at 9 bases. The source is a human donor in good health (CMV status not recorded). Some clones in this sample may be carry-over from other donors' samples. This CDR3 is CASRGTGREQYF. The CDR3 nucleotides read TGTGCCAGCAGGGGGACAGGGCGGGAGCAGTACTTC.